The rows below give T cell receptor beta chains drawn from one sample of a study of blood T cell repertoires in COVID-19. Some clones are missing from TCRdb's copy, which holds only in-frame ones; the method was immunoSEQ multiplex PCR. The repertoire includes hundreds of thousands of clones, around 89% of them detected once, and around 1.3% sits in the top ten. The sequencing sample was made of PBMCs or T cells enriched from blood (not recorded which). The receptor set was obtained from a middle-aged woman with acute COVID-19. Both conserved end residues are part of each CDR3. D genes are given only for firm matches. The size field is filled for only some rows; it gives once, few, many or a size class.

CDR3nt | CDR3aa | abundance | d_gene | len | j_gene | v_gene
TGCAGCGTTGAAGAAGGCCGACTAGTTCAAGATGAGCAGTTCTTC | CSVEEGRLVQDEQFF | . | . | 15 | TRBJ2-1 | TRBV29-1
TGTGCCATCAGGCCGGGACAGGAGAGCTACGAGCAGTACTTC | CAIRPGQESYEQYF | . | TRBD1 | 14 | TRBJ2-7 | TRBV10-3
TGTGCCAGCAGCTCAACTAGGACAGGTTCCTACAATGAGCAGTTCTTC | CASSSTRTGSYNEQFF | . | TRBD1 | 16 | TRBJ2-1 | TRBV7-8
TGTGCCAGCAGGTATGGCACAGTGGGTCTTGGGACTGAAGCTTTCTTT | CASRYGTVGLGTEAFF | . | . | 16 | TRBJ1-1 | TRBV7-9
TGTGCCAGCAGCTCTTTTCCCGGAGAGGGGGGGTATGGCTACACCTTC | CASSSFPGEGGYGYTF | . | . | 16 | TRBJ1-2 | TRBV5-5
TGTGCCAGCAGTGGACAGGGGACGATAAATTCACCCCTCCACTTT | CASSGQGTINSPLHF | . | TRBD1 | 15 | TRBJ1-6 | TRBV2
TGTGCCAGCAGTTACCGGGACAAGCTCTATGGCTACACCTTC | CASSYRDKLYGYTF | few | . | 14 | TRBJ1-2 | TRBV6-2/TRBV6-3
TGTGCCAGCAGCTTACCCGGACTAGTTGAGCAGTTCTTC | CASSLPGLVEQFF | . | TRBD2 | 13 | TRBJ2-1 | TRBV7-3
TGTGCCAGCAGCACCTCCTGGAGGAGAGCAGATACGCAGTATTTT | CASSTSWRRADTQYF | . | . | 15 | TRBJ2-3 | TRBV7-9
TGTGCCAGTAGTACAATCGGGACAGAAGAGACCCAGTACTTC | CASSTIGTEETQYF | . | TRBD1 | 14 | TRBJ2-5 | TRBV19
TGTGCCAGCAGTTACAGGGAGGGTCACTATGGCTACACCTTC | CASSYREGHYGYTF | few | . | 14 | TRBJ1-2 | TRBV6-5
TGTGCCAGCCATTCCTGGACTAGCGGGGATTCCTACGAGCAGTACTTC | CASHSWTSGDSYEQYF | . | TRBD2 | 16 | TRBJ2-7 | TRBV28
TGTGCCTGGGGCCCAGGGGGAGGCTATGGCTACACCTTC | CAWGPGGGYGYTF | . | TRBD1 | 13 | TRBJ1-2 | TRBV30
TGTGCCAGCAGCGTGTCGGGAAAGACCGGGGAGCTGTTTTTT | CASSVSGKTGELFF | . | . | 14 | TRBJ2-2 | TRBV3-1/TRBV3-2
TGCAGCGTACCAGACAGGACCAGCTATGGCTACACCTTC | CSVPDRTSYGYTF | . | . | 13 | TRBJ1-2 | TRBV29-1
TGTGTAGTCACTAGCGGGAAGCGGTCAGAGACCCAGTACTTC | CVVTSGKRSETQYF | . | TRBD2 | 14 | TRBJ2-5 | TRBV7-6
TGTGCCACCTCTACAGCGGGAGGGCCTAAAGGGGCCGGGGAGCTGTTTTTT | CATSTAGGPKGAGELFF | few | TRBD2 | 17 | TRBJ2-2 | TRBV24-1
TGTGCCAGCAGTTACTCTACGGTCCTGGGGGAGCTGTTTTTT | CASSYSTVLGELFF | . | . | 14 | TRBJ2-2 | TRBV6-2/TRBV6-3
TGTGCCAGTAGAGGGGAGGGAAGAGTTAGCGGCTACACCTTC | CASRGEGRVSGYTF | . | . | 14 | TRBJ1-2 | TRBV19
TGTGCCAGCAGTTACGAACAAATGAACACTGAAGCTTTCTTT | CASSYEQMNTEAFF | . | . | 14 | TRBJ1-1 | TRBV6-2/TRBV6-3
TGCAGCGTTACCTGGGGGGGGCGGAACTATGGCTACACCTTC | CSVTWGGRNYGYTF | . | . | 14 | TRBJ1-2 | TRBV29-1
TGTGCCAGCAGCCCTGGGACAGCCTCCAATGAAAAACTGTTTTTT | CASSPGTASNEKLFF | once | TRBD1 | 15 | TRBJ1-4 | TRBV11-3
TGTGCCAGCAGAGTACAGGGTAACGGTGAAAAACTGTTTTTT | CASRVQGNGEKLFF | . | . | 14 | TRBJ1-4 | TRBV28
TGTGCCAGCAGCTTGGGTGGACTAGCGGGAGTATCGTGGCGGTGGGAGACCCAGTACTTC | CASSLGGLAGVSWRWETQYF | . | TRBD2 | 20 | TRBJ2-5 | TRBV5-8
TGTGCCAGCAGCGGACGGAGGGACACCATATATTTT | CASSGRRDTIYF | once | . | 12 | TRBJ1-3 | TRBV9
TGTGCCAGCAGCTTGCGGGACAGGGTCGCCAATGAGCAGTTCTTC | CASSLRDRVANEQFF | many | TRBD1 | 15 | TRBJ2-1 | TRBV7-8
TGTGCCAGTAGTATCCAGTGGAGAAATCAGCCCCAGCATTTT | CASSIQWRNQPQHF | . | . | 14 | TRBJ1-5 | TRBV19
TGTGCCAGCAGCTCGGGACAGGGGAATCAGCCCCAGCATTTT | CASSSGQGNQPQHF | . | TRBD1 | 14 | TRBJ1-5 | TRBV7-9
TGTGCCAGCAGTGAGGGACGGGGAGGTCACGAGCAGTACTTC | CASSEGRGGHEQYF | few | . | 14 | TRBJ2-7 | TRBV6-1
TGTGCCAGCGCCGGGACAGGGTTGAGGGAGCAGTACTTC | CASAGTGLREQYF | . | TRBD1 | 13 | TRBJ2-7 | TRBV27
TGCGCCAGCAGCCTGGACAGCATGAACACTGAAGCTTTCTTT | CASSLDSMNTEAFF | . | . | 14 | TRBJ1-1 | TRBV5-1
TGTGCCACCGCGGGAGTTCCGGGCAATGAGCAGTTCTTC | CATAGVPGNEQFF | . | TRBD2 | 13 | TRBJ2-1 | TRBV24-1
TGTGCCAGCAGCTCTCCCGGGATGGCGGACGAGCAGTACTTC | CASSSPGMADEQYF | . | . | 14 | TRBJ2-7 | TRBV5-6
TGTGCCAGCAGTGAACCCCCTCGACCCCTCCACTTT | CASSEPPRPLHF | . | . | 12 | TRBJ1-6 | TRBV6-1
TGTGCCAGCTCACCAACCGAGGGGGTAGGCTACACCTTC | CASSPTEGVGYTF | once | . | 13 | TRBJ1-2 | TRBV18
TGCAGCGTGGAAGGACTAGCGGAGAACTACAATGAGCAGTTCTTC | CSVEGLAENYNEQFF | . | TRBD2 | 15 | TRBJ2-1 | TRBV29-1
TGTGCCAGCCAAACCCGAGGAGGGCTCACTGAAGCTTTCTTT | CASQTRGGLTEAFF | . | . | 14 | TRBJ1-1 | TRBV2
TGTGCCAGCAGCTTAGGAGTGTATGGCTACACCTTC | CASSLGVYGYTF | . | . | 12 | TRBJ1-2 | TRBV7-9
TGCGCCAGCAGCCCCGTAGGTGAGGCTAACTATGGCTACACCTTC | CASSPVGEANYGYTF | . | . | 15 | TRBJ1-2 | TRBV4-3
TGTGCCAGCAGCACCCGACTAGCGGGAAGCACAGATACGCAGTATTTT | CASSTRLAGSTDTQYF | . | TRBD2 | 16 | TRBJ2-3 | TRBV7-3
TGTGCCAGCTCACCACCAGTGGGACTAGCGTACAATGAGCAGTTCTTC | CASSPPVGLAYNEQFF | . | TRBD2 | 16 | TRBJ2-1 | TRBV18
TGTGCCACCAGTGATTGGACTAGCGGGAGGGCCGGGGATGAGCAGTTCTTC | CATSDWTSGRAGDEQFF | . | TRBD2 | 17 | TRBJ2-1 | TRBV24-1
TGTGCCAGCAGCCGGGGATGGGGGGGACGGCCAGAGACCCAGTACTTC | CASSRGWGGRPETQYF | . | TRBD2 | 16 | TRBJ2-5 | TRBV28
TGTGCCAGCAGCTTAGGTATTGGCACAGATACGCAGTATTTT | CASSLGIGTDTQYF | . | . | 14 | TRBJ2-3 | TRBV13
TGTGCCAGCAGTCCGGGGGACAGCTATGGCTACACCTTC | CASSPGDSYGYTF | many | TRBD1 | 13 | TRBJ1-2 | TRBV12-3/TRBV12-4
TGTGCCAGTAGTAGAGGAAACGAGGCCACAGATACGCAGTATTTT | CASSRGNEATDTQYF | few | . | 15 | TRBJ2-3 | TRBV19
TGTGCCATCAGTTTAACGGGATTGGGAGATACGCAGTATTTT | CAISLTGLGDTQYF | . | . | 14 | TRBJ2-3 | TRBV10-3
TGTGCCAGCAGCAAAGTGGGACAGGCGAACACTGAAGCTTTCTTT | CASSKVGQANTEAFF | . | . | 15 | TRBJ1-1 | TRBV21-1
TGTGCCAGCTCACCAACAGGGGGCGCAGGGAGCAATCAGCCCCAGCATTTT | CASSPTGGAGSNQPQHF | . | TRBD1 | 17 | TRBJ1-5 | TRBV18
TGTGCCATCAGACCAGGGCGGGGGGATAACAATGAGCAGTTCTTC | CAIRPGRGDNNEQFF | . | TRBD2 | 15 | TRBJ2-1 | TRBV10-3
TGTGCCAGCAGCTTGGCCTCAGATACGCAGTATTTT | CASSLASDTQYF | . | . | 12 | TRBJ2-3 | TRBV5-6
TGTGCCAGCAGCTTAGCGAGGGCTAGCGGGGGGGGTGAGCAGTTCTTC | CASSLARASGGGEQFF | . | TRBD2 | 16 | TRBJ2-1 | TRBV7-2
TGTGCCAGCAGCTTAATCTTCGGCGGGAGGTCTGGCAATGAGCAGTTCTTC | CASSLIFGGRSGNEQFF | . | TRBD2 | 17 | TRBJ2-1 | TRBV7-2
TGCGCCAGCAGATTCGGCGGCTCCTACGAGCAGTACTTC | CASRFGGSYEQYF | . | . | 13 | TRBJ2-7 | TRBV5-1
TGTGCCAGTAGCCCGGGGGGGCAGGGCTCCTATAATTCACCCCTCCACTTT | CASSPGGQGSYNSPLHF | . | . | 17 | TRBJ1-6 | TRBV19